Reported below is one TCR beta chain. The data were taken from a study of blood T cell repertoires in COVID-19. In the study overall: Some COVID-19 samples were acute and others convalescent; all came from the United States, Italy and Spain. T cells, B-cell-depleted T cells, or PBMCs provided the cDNA or gDNA that served as material.

Original analysis: Reference gene primer amplification in the assay estimated nucleated cell counts. Clones were sequenced by immunoSEQ multiplex PCR, and TCRdb holds only the in-frame ones, with some missing. D and trimming come from the DNA, and the V and J calls and clone size come from that table. The profile shows around 68,000 clones, 89% of them singletons. The CDR3 sequence is 15 residues long. The germline V gene has CDR1 ENHRY and CDR2 SYGVKD. After removal of 0 bases from V and 9 bases from J, the junction contained 5 bases not matched to a gene. The chain employs TRBV10-3 and TRBJ2-1; 10 bases fit TRBD2. This TCR was sampled from a man over 45 with active COVID-19. The specimen was peripheral blood. The CDR3 region has the DNA TGTGCCATCAGTGAGTCGAGCGGGGGGGCCTTTGAGCAGTTCTTC. Translation: CAISESSGGAFEQFF.